The TCR beta chain under discussion was sequenced for a study of T cells in Graves' hyperthyroidism and ophthalmopathy. The study left out patients who had uncontrolled infection, other autoimmune disease, pregnancy or lactation. The ends were cut back, 3 bases at V and 0 bases at J, with 8 bases in the middle. The CDR3 runs 14 residues. The V gene's germline CDR1 is KGHSH and CDR2 LQKENI. Regions amplified from RNA transcripts were the TCR beta CDR3 regions. The HTBI primer set drove a first-round RT-PCR of the TCR CDR3. TCRdb re-called the multiplex PCR reads with MiXCR, one entry per CDR3 protein. The sample gives hundreds of thousands of distinct CDR3 sequences, around 19% of which show up once; just under 45% is in the top ten. This clonotype was seen many times.

The chain links TRBV18 to TRBJ1-2; D gene unclear. This receptor was identified in a man in his forties with Graves' hyperthyroidism. Sequencing was carried out using blood. The CDR3 region is CASSPGPTNYGYTF. CDR3 nucleotide sequence: TGTGCCAGCTCACCTGGTCCTACTAACTATGGCTACACCTTC. Filled out from reference TRBV18 and TRBJ1-2, the complete variable domain reads NAGVMQNPRHLVRRRGQEARLRCSPMKGHSHVYWYRQLPEEGLKFMVYLQKENIIDESGMPKERFSAEFPKEGPSILRIQQVVRGDSAAYFCASSPGPTNYGYTFGSGTRLTVV.